Below are 13 T cell receptor beta chains sequenced from a single sample in a study of radiation and T cells in renal cell carcinoma. Here immunoSEQ multiplex PCR was the method, and the copy in TCRdb shows in-frame clones only, minus some. This table holds tens of thousands of clones, approximately 80% found once. The sample's time point: baseline pretreatment blood. The treatment here: 15 Gy SBRT to primary tumor, nephrectomy 4 weeks later. Sequencing was performed on blood, taken from a patient whose treatment included radiotherapy and nephrectomy. These receptors were collected from a man in his sixties with renal cell carcinoma.

This chain connects TRBV19 to TRBJ1-5, with D perhaps matching TRBD1 (6 bases). V gave up 7 bases and J gave up 4 bases, with 17 bases separating them. This CDR3 region has 15 residues. Germline CDR1 LNHDA, CDR2 SQIVND (reference sequence). The CDR3 here is CASTTGLGPNQPQHF. CDR3 bases: TGTGCCAGTACTACAGGGTTGGGGCCGAATCAGCCCCAGCATTTT.

With regard to this clone: Different DNA sequences within this sample yield the same CDR3. The V and J genes are TRBV6-5 and TRBJ2-1, with 11 bases fitting TRBD1. The CDR3 consists of 16 residues. The germline CDR1 and CDR2 sequences are MNHEY and SVGAGI. V gave up 0 bases and J gave up 2 bases; unmatched junction bases: 0. CDR3 sequence reads: CASSYSDRGPYNEQFF. The DNA for the CDR3 is TGTGCCAGCAGTTACTCGGACAGGGGGCCCTACAATGAGCAGTTCTTC.

The chain combines TRBV27 with TRBJ2-7; 9 bases agree with TRBD1. Per the germline V gene, CDR1 is MNHEY and CDR2 is SMNVEV (reference sequence). Trimming removed 8 bases from V and 12 bases from J; junction bases left unmatched: 11. The CDR3 runs 12 residues. The CDR3 sequence: CASSSPGGQGYF. The CDR3 coding sequence is TGTGCCAGCTCCTCGCCCGGGGGACAGGGGTACTTC.

The chain employs TRBV7-3 and TRBJ2-7; D not certain. Germline values: CDR1 SGHTA, CDR2 FQGTGA. This CDR3 is built from 13 residues. Trimming removed 5 bases from V and 2 bases from J, with 10 bases in between. Written as DNA, the CDR3 is TGTGCCAGCAGCCGCGACCTCCCCTACGAGCAGTACTTC. This codes for CASSRDLPYEQYF.

V usage is TRBV14 and J usage is TRBJ1-4; no clear D. Germline CDR1 reads SGHDN; CDR2 reads FVKESK. The CDR3 loop spans 16 amino acids. Trimming removed 0 bases at V and 7 bases at J, with 15 bases between. The CDR3 reads CASSQDIGLGAEKLFF. The CDR3 DNA is TGTGCCAGCAGCCAAGATATCGGGCTGGGAGCTGAAAAACTGTTTTTT.

This chain links TRBV30 with TRBJ2-2; TRBD1 might be the D (6 bases). CDR3 length: 14 amino acids. In germline, CDR1 is GTSNPN, CDR2 SVGIG (reference sequence). V gave up 3 bases and J gave up 2 bases, with 10 bases separating them. The CDR3 DNA is TGTGCCTGGAGGGGGGACACTAACACCGGGGAGCTGTTTTTT. It specifies CAWRGDTNTGELFF.

This clone has just one count. This rearrangement joins TRBV4-1 to TRBJ2-7; D perhaps matches TRBD2 (5 bases). This CDR3 is built from 14 residues. V dropped 1 base and J dropped 6 bases, with 13 bases sitting between them. Germline V gene data show CDR1 as MGHRA and CDR2 as YSYEKL. In DNA form, the CDR3 reads TGCGCCAGCAGCCAAGTGGTGGGAGTCCCCGAGCAGTACTTC. Protein: CASSQVVGVPEQYF.

This chain connects TRBV5-1 to TRBJ2-7, with D perhaps matching TRBD2 (5 bases). This CDR3 has 18 amino acids. Trimming stripped 2 bases from V and 2 bases from J, with 23 bases between. Per germline, CDR1 SGHRS and CDR2 YFSETQ. CDR3 coding DNA: TGCGCCAGCAGCTTCGGAACGCTGGGCCCTCTAGCCCCCTACGAGCAGTACTTC. It codes for CASSFGTLGPLAPYEQYF.

The genes are TRBV9 and TRBJ2-6; D is unclear. Germline V lookup: CDR1 SGDLS, CDR2 YYNGEE. This CDR3 region has 16 residues. V was trimmed by 3 bases and J by 0 bases, leaving 10 bases between them. CDR3 region: CASSESRPSGANVLTF. CDR3 coding DNA: TGTGCCAGCAGCGAGTCCAGGCCCTCTGGGGCCAACGTCCTGACTTTC.

This clone was counted a few times. The V call is TRBV9, the J call TRBJ1-4; no clear D gene. Trimming stripped 4 bases from V and 8 bases from J, with 21 bases between. This CDR3 contains 16 residues. CDR1 is SGDLS, CDR2 YYNGEE, per germline. CDR3 residues: CASSPRLGTSEEKLFF. The CDR3 DNA follows: TGTGCCAGCAGCCCCCGGTTAGGAACCTCGGAAGAAAAACTGTTTTTT.

This clone came up once. The chain joins TRBV11-3 to TRBJ2-1, with 12 nucleotides matching TRBD2. V shed 5 bases and J 6 bases; nucleotides not matched to a gene: 8. The CDR3 runs to 16 residues. Germline V gene data show CDR1 as SGHNT and CDR2 as YENEEA. The CDR3 DNA sequence: TGTGCCAGCAGCCCCCGAAGGACTAGCGGGATCAATGAGCAGTTCTTC. Translated: CASSPRRTSGINEQFF.

V usage is TRBV4-3 and J usage is TRBJ1-2; D ambiguous. The V end was cut by 1 base, the J end by 8 bases, with 14 bases between. The V gene's germline CDR1 is LGHNA and CDR2 YSLEER. The CDR3 is 14 residues long. The CDR3 region is CASSQGRPYQGYTF. CDR3 coding DNA: TGCGCCAGCAGCCAAGGACGTCCGTATCAAGGCTACACCTTC.

The rearrangement uses TRBV7-2 and TRBJ2-7, with 11 bases identical to TRBD2. The CDR3 has 15 amino acids. V lost 5 bases, J lost 4 bases, and 7 bases stayed unmatched. Germline CDR1 reads SGHTA; CDR2 reads FQGNSA. The CDR3 coding sequence is TGTGCCAGCAGCATCCGGACTAGCGGGTCTTACGAGCAGTACTTC. Residues: CASSIRTSGSYEQYF.